This T cell receptor beta chain was recovered during a study of HIV-infected patients and healthy controls (dated by TCRdb to the mid-2010s). Library preparation was by 5' RACE. The instrument given in TCRdb is Illumina MiSeq. TCRdb trimmed public reads at Q25 via fastp, called clones via MiXCR and kept in-frame beta chains. Each CDR3 protein gets just one entry, which takes the most common genes and DNA from the rows behind it. Present in this sample are 15,000 to 20,000 distinct CDR3 sequences, about a sixth of which were seen just once. The top ten hold around 24% of the sample. Inclusive of the bounding cysteine and phenylalanine, the CDR3 is 16 residues long. The retained sequence is limited to the CDR3, 48 bases, with the frame set at the first base. The germline ends are 13 bases apart after V is trimmed by 0 bases and J by 2 bases. Taken from the germline V gene, the CDR1 and CDR2 loops are LGHNA and YSLEER.

This clonotype has ten or more counts. Its antigen remains unidentified. No clone much larger than this one lies a single base away; base qualities are absent. Specimen: CD8+ T cells from blood. The TCR originated in a human donor in good health. Recombination connected TRBV4-3 to TRBJ2-5; TRBD2 is perhaps the D gene, given 6 matching bases. The sequenced DNA: TGCGCCAGCAGCCAAGATCTGGGTAGCGGTCAAGAGACCCAGTACTTC. Protein translation: CASSQDLGSGQETQYF.